This T cell receptor (beta chain) was profiled in a study of blood T cell repertoires in COVID-19. At the level of the study: Donors in the United States, Italy and Spain gave samples during acute or convalescent COVID-19. T cells, B-cell-depleted T cells, or PBMCs provided the cDNA or gDNA that served as material.

The CDR3 is 16 residues long. Germline V lookup: CDR1 SEHNR, CDR2 FQNEAQ (reference sequence). Losses at the gene ends were 5 bases for V and 4 bases for J; bases not matched to a gene: 6. Source study methods: For nucleated cells, counts were estimated from reference gene primer amplification. Sequenced by immunoSEQ multiplex PCR; TCRdb stores in-frame clones only, minus some. The DNA was the basis for D and trimming; V, J and clone size are from that table. The sample records approximately 330,000 clones, under 90% being singletons. Categorization into cohorts depended on clinical history that participants reported.

Sequencing was done on a sample of PBMCs or T cells enriched from blood (not recorded which). J is TRBJ2-2 and V is TRBV7-9; 11 nucleotides align to TRBD1. The receptor was isolated from a woman in her thirties who had recovered from COVID-19. The CDR3 nucleotides read TGTGCCAGCAGCCCGGACAGGGGGCAGATCACCGGGGAGCTGTTTTTT. Amino acid sequence: CASSPDRGQITGELFF.